What follows describes a single T cell receptor beta chain. This specimen belongs to a study of T-cell memory formation after mild COVID-19. MiXCR, run by TCRdb on the 5' RACE reads, gives a single entry per CDR3 protein. The table shows hundreds of thousands of distinct CDR3 sequences, with 20% occurring only once. V was clipped by 4 bases and J by 5 bases, with 12 bases between them. The CDR3 covers 13 residues. The source is an adult woman who had mild COVID-19 (a few samples of this study predate the infection). Cell type and time point are not known. The V gene is TRBV12-3 or TRBV12-4, the J gene TRBJ2-7, with D possibly being TRBD1 (5 bases). The sequencing sample was made of PBMCs or a T cell subset sorted from them (not recorded which). The CDR3 reads CASSSLQVNEQYF. DNA for the CDR3: TGTGCCAGCAGTTCATTACAGGTGAACGAGCAGTACTTC.